This T cell receptor beta chain was sequenced during a study of shared clonotypes between healthy human individuals. Study-level background: Three plates were used per donor for CD4 naive, three for CD4 memory, two for CD8 naive and one for CD8 memory.

Turning to this clone: Its cognate antigen is unknown.

The table came from immunoSEQ multiplex PCR; TCRdb's copy has only in-frame clones and leaves some out. The sample holds approximately 2,000,000 clones, 90% to 95% seen once. Findings and limits, study-wide: Sorted-subset samples were not fully sequenced, rarefaction indicated. On the whole, naive subsets had larger estimated richness than memory subsets had.

Naive CD8 populations comprised CD45RO-negative cells positively selected for CCR7, excluding terminally differentiated effector memory CD45RA+ cells. This TCR came from a man younger than 30 in good health. Some clones in this sample may be carry-over from other donors' samples. Input material: naive CD8+ T cells from PBMCs.

The CDR3 sequence: CASSIDRENEQFF. CDR3 sequence (DNA): TGTGCCAGTAGTATAGATCGCGAAAATGAGCAGTTCTTC. This chain uses TRBV19 with TRBJ2-1, with D unresolved. The V end was cut by 0 bases, the J end by 7 bases, with 7 bases between. The CDR3 is 13 residues long. Germline CDR1 LNHDA, CDR2 SQIVND (reference sequence).